The source of this T cell receptor beta chain is a study of blood T cells in healthy people across ages. The study's findings and limits: Observed TCR beta diversity per million T cells went down as age went up. This fall followed a roughly linear course with age. Observed TCR beta diversity showed a strong correlation with the percentage of naive T cells as measured by flow cytometry. Bulk PBMC profiling left naive and antigen-experienced comparisons inconclusive.

A sample-barcoded 5' primer and a J-beta primer mix were used in a second PCR of roughly 6 to 11 cycles. TCRdb ran MiXCR on the 5' RACE reads and lists one entry per CDR3 protein. In the table there are about 780,000 distinct CDR3 sequences, around 45% of which are singletons. The V gene lost 1 base and the J gene lost 10 bases, with 17 bases spanning the gap. This CDR3 is 15 amino acids long. The germline gives CDR1 DFQATT, CDR2 SNEGSKA (reference sequence). Every participating donor contributed 9.5 to 10 milliliters of peripheral blood through a draw. Points on this clonotype: Its target is not known.

The chain employs TRBV20-1 and TRBJ1-6, with a possible D match to TRBD1 (6 bases). The sample comprised blood. The TCR sequence derives from an elderly man in good health. This CDR3 is CSARAGGGAGSPLHF. DNA of the CDR3: TGCAGTGCTAGAGCCGGGGGGGGCGCAGGATCACCCCTCCACTTT.